The 27 T cell receptor beta chains below come from one sample, sequenced in a study of molecular identifiers for immune sequencing clone quantification. A single record per CDR3 protein comes from TCRdb applying MiXCR to the PCR reads. Here the sample spans about 100,000 distinct CDR3 sequences, around 33% being singletons. Sequenced input: naive CD8+ T cells from blood, with Jurkat cell RNA spiked in. The subset here: FACS-sorted CD8+CD4-CCR7+CD45RA+ naive T cells. The receptor set was obtained from a human donor in good health. Some libraries in this study had Jurkat cell RNA spiked in.

The chain carries TRBV19 and TRBJ1-4; weak D call: TRBD1 (5 bases). V was clipped by 4 bases and J by 7 bases, with 13 bases between them. The CDR3 loop spans 14 amino acids. Germline CDR1 reads LNHDA; CDR2 reads SQIVND (reference sequence). In nucleotides, the CDR3 is TGTGCCAGTAGTACTCTGGGGCGGAGTGAAAAACTGTTTTTT. Translation gives CASSTLGRSEKLFF. Together with reference TRBV19 and TRBJ1-4, the CDR3 gives the full variable domain: DGGITQSPKYLFRKEGQNVTLSCEQNLNHDAMYWYRQDPGQGLRLIYYSQIVNDFQKGDIAEGYSVSREKKESFPLTVTSAQKNPTAFYLCASSTLGRSEKLFFGSGTQLSVL.

A remark on this clonotype: A much larger clone lies one base from this, so it may be a read error. This chain uses TRBV29-1 with TRBJ1-1; no clear D gene. The germline V gene has CDR1 SQVTM and CDR2 ANQGSEA. Between the trimmed V and J ends, which lost 4 bases and 4 bases, there was a span of 7 bases. There are 11 residues in the CDR3. In nucleotides, the CDR3 is TGCAGCGTTGGACACACCACTGAAGCTTTCTTT. It specifies CSVGHTTEAFF. The whole variable domain, filled in from reference TRBV29-1 and TRBJ1-1, reads SAVISQKPSRDICQRGTSLTIQCQVDSQVTMMFWYRQQPGQSLTLIATANQGSEATYESGFVIDKFPISRPNLTFSTLTVSNMSPEDSSIYLCSVGHTTEAFFGQGTRLTVV.

As concerns this clonotype: This clone may be a read error of a much larger clone one base away. V and J are TRBV4-2 and TRBJ1-4; unclear D gene. CDR1 LGHNA and CDR2 YNFKEQ come from the germline V gene. The CDR3 has 14 amino acids. The CDR3 protein is CASSQVMGNEKQFF. The CDR3 DNA follows: TGTGCCAGCAGCCAAGTGATGGGGAATGAAAAACAGTTTTTT.

This clonotype has just a few counts. CDR3 nucleotides: TGTGCCAGCAGTCCCGGGGGACCCTACAATGAGCAGTTCTTC. Its translation is CASSPGGPYNEQFF. The rearrangement links TRBV27 to TRBJ2-1; perhaps TRBD2 as D (6 bases). The V and J ends lost 5 bases and 2 bases respectively, with 10 bases between them. CDR1 is MNHEY and CDR2 is SMNVEV in the germline V gene (reference sequence). The CDR3 sequence is 14 residues long.

This clonotype was counted at least ten times. The CDR3 reads CAISNRGQETQYF. The CDR3 DNA reads as TGTGCCATCAGTAACAGGGGCCAAGAGACCCAGTACTTC. The gene calls are TRBV10-3 and TRBJ2-5; 7 bases are shared with TRBD1. Germline CDR1 and CDR2: ENHRY and SYGVKD. Germline trimming cut 5 bases from V and 1 base from J; bases unmatched to any gene: 1. The CDR3 contains 13 residues.

This clonotype showed up many times. The CDR3 sequence: CASSLSPLAGGPWHEQYF. DNA for the CDR3: TGTGCCAGCAGCTTATCCCCCCTAGCGGGAGGGCCGTGGCACGAGCAGTACTTC. J is TRBJ2-7 and V is TRBV7-2; 12 bases line up with TRBD2. This CDR3 contains 18 residues. Trimming took 2 bases from V and 5 from J; bases not matched to a gene: 13. Per the germline V gene, CDR1 is SGHTA and CDR2 is FQGNSA.

To note about this clonotype: At one end, the junction sequence differs from germline, possibly due to a read error. CDR3 amino acids: CASSLRGRWGEPQYF. For the CDR3, the DNA is TGTGCCAGCAGTTTAAGAGGGCGATGGGGAGAGCCCCAGTACTTC. The chain uses TRBV27 and TRBJ2-5; D may be TRBD2 (5 bases). The CDR3 is 15 residues long. Germline V gene sequence: CDR1 MNHEY, CDR2 SMNVEV (reference sequence).

For this clonotype: One base away lies a much larger clone, so this may be a sequencing read error. The chain carries TRBV7-6 and TRBJ2-3; a possible D gene is TRBD2 (6 bases). The ends were cut back, 0 bases at V and 8 bases at J, with 18 bases in the middle. The germline gives CDR1 SGHVS, CDR2 FNYEAQ. The length of the CDR3 is 16 residues. CDR3 nucleotides: TGTGCCAGCAGCTTAGCCGACCGGGAGTTCGTCGGTACGCAGTATTTT. Its translation is CASSLADREFVGTQYF.

V usage is TRBV4-3 and J usage is TRBJ2-7, with D tentatively TRBD2 (5 bases). Germline V lookup: CDR1 LGHNA, CDR2 YSLEER. The CDR3 extends over 15 amino acids. V was clipped by 1 base and J by 3 bases, with 13 bases between them. Here the CDR3 reads CASSQGQASSYEQYF. DNA of the CDR3: TGCGCCAGCAGCCAAGGTCAGGCTAGCAGCTACGAGCAGTACTTC.

The chain links TRBV2 to TRBJ2-6, with 12 nucleotides matching TRBD1. V trimming: 5 bases; J trimming: 4 bases; junction bases outside the gene matches: 12. This CDR3 comprises 19 residues. CDR1 is SNHLY, CDR2 FYNNEI, per germline. DNA for the CDR3: TGTGCCAGCAGTTTCCCCGGGACAGGGGGCATGAGGGGGGCCAACGTCCTGACTTTC. Translating it yields CASSFPGTGGMRGANVLTF.

This clonotype was seen at least ten times. This rearrangement joins TRBV20-1 to TRBJ1-5; D gene uncertain. The CDR3 has 13 residues. Trimming stripped 5 bases from V and 0 bases from J, with 8 bases between. Germline V lookup: CDR1 DFQATT, CDR2 SNEGSKA (reference sequence). CDR3 DNA: TGCAGTGCTGGTGATTATAGCAATCAGCCCCAGCATTTT. Translated: CSAGDYSNQPQHF.

This clonotype appeared a few times. V is TRBV12-5 and J is TRBJ2-1; D uncertain. Trimming stripped 2 bases from V and 7 bases from J, with 9 bases between. Looked up from germline, CDR1 is LGHNT and CDR2 is FRNRAP. This CDR3 is 13 amino acids long. CDR3 sequence: CASGLPAGNEQFF. The DNA of the CDR3 is TGTGCTAGTGGTTTGCCGGCTGGGAATGAGCAGTTCTTC.

The rearrangement links TRBV20-1 to TRBJ2-7; 10 bases line up with TRBD1. Trimming cost V 2 bases and J 3 bases; bases outside gene matches: 4. The V gene's germline CDR1 is DFQATT and CDR2 SNEGSKA (reference sequence). The CDR3 length is 14 residues. The CDR3 DNA sequence: TGCAGTGCTAGAAGCAGGACAGGGGGCTACGAGCAGTACTTC. It codes for CSARSRTGGYEQYF.

This clonotype has a count of ten or more. The CDR3 coding sequence is TGTGCCAGCAGTTTGACGTGGGACCTCACAGATACGCAGTATTTT. Translating it yields CASSLTWDLTDTQYF. This sequence joins TRBV28 and TRBJ2-3; D is possibly TRBD1 or TRBD2 (5 bases each). V lost 3 bases, J lost 2 bases, and 12 bases lay in between. This CDR3 contains 15 residues. CDR1 and CDR2 from the germline V gene are MDHEN and SYDVKM.

This clonotype was seen a handful of times. The chain has TRBV4-3 and TRBJ2-1; TRBD1 matches 10 bases. Germline V CDR1 and CDR2: LGHNA, YSLEER. The CDR3 extends over 17 amino acids. V shed 4 bases and J 2 bases; nucleotides not matched to a gene: 8. CDR3 in DNA: TGCGCCAGCAGCCCTGTGGTCGGGACAGGGGCCTACAATGAGCAGTTCTTC. As protein: CASSPVVGTGAYNEQFF.

This clonotype was seen a handful of times. This chain connects TRBV4-3 to TRBJ2-7, with a weak D call TRBD1 (6 bases). Trimming removed 2 bases from V and 1 base from J, with 12 bases in between. Germline-derived CDR1 and CDR2 are LGHNA and YSLEER. The CDR3 is 15 amino acids. The CDR3: CASSQSGVNSYEQYF. In nucleotides, the CDR3 is TGCGCCAGCAGCCAATCAGGGGTGAATTCCTACGAGCAGTACTTC.

The V gene is TRBV4-1, the J gene TRBJ2-3; the match to TRBD2 covers 7 bases. The germline CDR1 and CDR2 sequences are MGHRA and YSYEKL. The ends lost 4 bases at V and 6 bases at J; junction bases unmatched: 13. The CDR3 totals 16 residues. Here the CDR3 reads CASSRRSGLGDDTQYF. The CDR3 DNA reads as TGCGCCAGCAGCCGGCGGTCAGGACTAGGCGATGATACGCAGTATTTT.

This clonotype was seen a few times. The chain combines TRBV11-2 with TRBJ2-7; D possibly corresponds to TRBD2 (6 bases). Trimming took off 6 bases at V and 4 bases at J, with 13 bases between the two ends. This CDR3 is 13 amino acids long. CDR1 is SGHAT, CDR2 FQNNGV, per germline. The CDR3 region has the DNA TGTGCCAGCAGAGGAGGCGGGAAGTACGAGCAGTACTTC. Amino acids: CASRGGGKYEQYF. The variable domain in full, with the rest retrieved from reference TRBV11-2 and TRBJ2-7, is EAGVAQSPRYKIIEKRQSVAFWCNPISGHATLYWYQQILGQGPKLLIQFQNNGVVDDSQLPKDRFSAERLKGVDSTLKIQPAKLEDSAVYLCASRGGGKYEQYFGPGTRLTVT.

Note on this clonotype: The conserved phenylalanine or tryptophan is not found at the CDR3 terminus, so this likely reflects a read error. V gene TRBV10-2 combines with J gene TRBJ2-5, with D possibly matching TRBD1 (6 bases). This CDR3 spans 15 amino acids. V was cut by 3 bases and J by 11 bases, with 22 bases left in between. Per the germline V gene, CDR1 is WSHSY and CDR2 is SAAADI. The CDR3 spells CASSDYGTRKMGQYL. The CDR3 nucleotides read TGCGCCAGCAGTGATTATGGGACAAGAAAGATGGGTCAGTACCTC.

Remarks on this clonotype: Possible read error: a much larger clone is one base away. V usage is TRBV9 and J usage is TRBJ2-7, with 9 bases lining up with TRBD1. Germline V gene data show CDR1 as SGDLS and CDR2 as YYNGEE. The CDR3 sequence is 14 residues long. CDR3 in DNA: TGTGCCAGCAGCGAGACAGGGGGACCCTACAAGCAGTACTTC. Protein: CASSETGGPYKQYF.

The chain is built from TRBV27 and TRBJ2-4, with a weak D call TRBD2 (6 bases). The CDR3 loop spans 15 amino acids. Germline V CDR1 and CDR2: MNHEY, SMNVEV (reference sequence). V gave up 4 bases and J gave up 3 bases, with 13 bases separating them. Here the CDR3 reads CASSSGVRGKNIQYF. The CDR3 DNA follows: TGTGCCAGCAGTTCGGGGGTCCGAGGCAAAAACATTCAGTACTTC.

The chain combines TRBV5-1 with TRBJ2-4; D tentatively fits TRBD1 or TRBD2 (5 bases each). Trimming stripped 2 bases from V and 6 bases from J, with 6 bases between. The CDR3 is made up of 12 amino acids. Germline-derived CDR1 and CDR2 are SGHRS and YFSETQ. The DNA for the CDR3 is TGCGCCAGCAGCTTTGGGGGAAACATTCAGTACTTC. Protein product: CASSFGGNIQYF.

This chain's CDR3 is CSAADNEQFF. CDR3 nucleotide sequence: TGCAGTGCCGCAGACAATGAGCAGTTCTTC. V gene TRBV20-1 combines with J gene TRBJ2-1; D not certain. The CDR3 is 10 residues long. The V end was cut by 6 bases, the J end by 5 bases, with 5 bases between. CDR1 DFQATT and CDR2 SNEGSKA come from the germline V gene (reference sequence).

The chain has TRBV2 and TRBJ2-4, with D perhaps given as TRBD1 or TRBD2 (6 bases each). V was pared by 8 bases and J by 4 bases, with 18 bases between. The CDR3 is made up of 15 amino acids. Germline V lookup: CDR1 SNHLY, CDR2 FYNNEI. This chain's CDR3 is CASLTRGRPKNIQYF. For the CDR3, the DNA is TGTGCCAGCTTGACTAGGGGGAGGCCAAAAAACATTCAGTACTTC.

Only a few counts were recorded for this clonotype. The CDR3: CASSFKGYGYGYTF. The CDR3 nucleotides read TGTGCCAGCAGTTTTAAGGGGTACGGCTATGGCTACACCTTC. The V and J genes are TRBV28 and TRBJ1-2; TRBD1 is a possible D gene (5 bases). The germline CDR1 and CDR2 sequences are MDHEN and SYDVKM. The length of the CDR3 is 14 residues. The V end was cut by 3 bases, the J end by 4 bases, with 12 bases between.

There are many counts of this clonotype. V gene TRBV28 combines with J gene TRBJ2-7; 8 positions agree with TRBD2. Germline CDR1 reads MDHEN; CDR2 reads SYDVKM. V was pared by 6 bases and J by 0 bases, with 10 bases of the junction left unmatched. CDR3 length: 16 amino acids. Here the CDR3 reads CASSRASGFPSYEQYF. The CDR3 nucleotides read TGTGCCAGCAGCAGGGCTAGCGGGTTCCCCTCCTACGAGCAGTACTTC.

The chain joins TRBV12-3 or TRBV12-4 to TRBJ2-7; TRBD1 or TRBD2 may be the D gene (5 bases each). The CDR3 contains 14 residues. V was pared by 3 bases and J by 5 bases, with 14 bases between. The CDR3 coding sequence is TGTGCCAGCAGTTTGTGGGACCCCGGGAACGAGCAGTACTTC. Translated, it gives CASSLWDPGNEQYF.